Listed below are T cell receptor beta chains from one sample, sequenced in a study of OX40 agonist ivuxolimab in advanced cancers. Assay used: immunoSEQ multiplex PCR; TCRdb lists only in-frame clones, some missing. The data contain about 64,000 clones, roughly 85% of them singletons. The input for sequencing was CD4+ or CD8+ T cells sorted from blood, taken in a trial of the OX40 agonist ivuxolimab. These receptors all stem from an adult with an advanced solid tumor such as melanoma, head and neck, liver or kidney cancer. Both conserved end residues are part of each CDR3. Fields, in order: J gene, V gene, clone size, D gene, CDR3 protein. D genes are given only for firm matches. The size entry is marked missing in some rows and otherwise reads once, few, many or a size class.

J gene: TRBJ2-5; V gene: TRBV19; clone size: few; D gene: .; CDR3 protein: CASRPAGTGGETQYF
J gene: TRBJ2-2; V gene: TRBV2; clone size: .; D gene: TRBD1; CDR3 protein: CASHRDRDTGELFF
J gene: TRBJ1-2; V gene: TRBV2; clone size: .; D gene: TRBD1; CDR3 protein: CASSADRASGYTF
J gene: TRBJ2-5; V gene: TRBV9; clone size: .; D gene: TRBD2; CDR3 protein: CASSAGLAAQETQYF
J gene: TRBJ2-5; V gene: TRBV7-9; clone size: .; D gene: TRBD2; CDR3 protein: CASRPLAVETQYF
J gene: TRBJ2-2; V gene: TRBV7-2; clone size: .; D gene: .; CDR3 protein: CASSLRPRSNTGELFF
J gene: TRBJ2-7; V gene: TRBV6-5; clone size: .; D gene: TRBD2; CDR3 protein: CASSMGLAHSYEQYF
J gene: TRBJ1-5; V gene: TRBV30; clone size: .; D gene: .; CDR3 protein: CAWGALTGNQPQHF
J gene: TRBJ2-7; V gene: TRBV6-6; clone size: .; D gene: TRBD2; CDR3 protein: CASRHRTSGEYF
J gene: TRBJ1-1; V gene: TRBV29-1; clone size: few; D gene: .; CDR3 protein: CSVSFLMENTEAFF
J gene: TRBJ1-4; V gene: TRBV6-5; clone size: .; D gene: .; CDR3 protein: CASRGGEKLFF
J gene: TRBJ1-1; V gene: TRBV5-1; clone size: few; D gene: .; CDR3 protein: CASSLPVGLSMNTEAFF
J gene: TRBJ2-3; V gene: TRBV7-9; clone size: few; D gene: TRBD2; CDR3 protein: CASSFNSGGADTQYF
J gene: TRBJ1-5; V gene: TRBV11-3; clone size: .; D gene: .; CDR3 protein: CASSLALGSTQPQHF
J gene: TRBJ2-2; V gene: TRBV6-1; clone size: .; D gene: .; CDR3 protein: CASSGARGTWNTGELFF
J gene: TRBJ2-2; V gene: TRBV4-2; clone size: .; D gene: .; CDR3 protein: CASSQVRGANTGELFF
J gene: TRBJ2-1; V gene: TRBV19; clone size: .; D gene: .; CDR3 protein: CASSAGSHNEQFF
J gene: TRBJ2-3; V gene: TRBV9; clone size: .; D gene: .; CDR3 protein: CASSPLGQAGSDTQYF
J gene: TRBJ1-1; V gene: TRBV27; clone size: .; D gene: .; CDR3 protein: CASSVSGLLNTEAFF
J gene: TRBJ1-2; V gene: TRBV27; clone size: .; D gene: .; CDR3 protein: CASSSAGADYGYTF
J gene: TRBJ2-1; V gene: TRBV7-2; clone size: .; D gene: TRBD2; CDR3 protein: CASSPRSGRGYSEQFF
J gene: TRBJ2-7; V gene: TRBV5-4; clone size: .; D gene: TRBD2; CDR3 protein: CASSFGTSPAEQYF
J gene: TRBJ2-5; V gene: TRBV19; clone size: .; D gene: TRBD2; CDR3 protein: CASSTLTSGGLHRETQYF
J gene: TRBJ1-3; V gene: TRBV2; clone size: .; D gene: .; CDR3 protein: CASSLEGALPGNTIYF